This is a list of T cell receptor beta chains from one sample in a study of molecular identifiers for immune sequencing clone quantification. TCRdb recomputed calls from the PCR reads with MiXCR, one row per CDR3 protein. The repertoire has 460,000 or so distinct CDR3 sequences, over 20% of them found once; the top ten carry approximately 0.8%. The specimen was naive CD8+ T cells from blood, with Jurkat cell RNA spiked in. The receptors originated from a human donor in good health. Some libraries in this study had Jurkat cell RNA spiked in. Both conserved end residues are part of each CDR3. A D gene is named only where the DNA matches it firmly. The size of a clone is reported for some rows only, either as once, few or many, or as a class for expanded clones.

TRBJ2-3,NA,NA,TRBV24-1,CATSDGPSTDTQYF,TGTGCCACCAGTGATGGACCCAGCACAGATACGCAGTATTTT
TRBJ2-7,NA,many,TRBV7-9,CASSLEDYYEQYF,TGTGCCAGCAGCTTAGAGGACTATTACGAGCAGTACTTC
TRBJ2-1,TRBD2,NA,TRBV19,CASRNTGLAINEQFF,TGTGCCAGTAGGAACACGGGACTAGCGATAAATGAGCAGTTCTTC
TRBJ1-6,NA,many,TRBV24-1,CATTGQSGSPLHF,TGTGCCACTACCGGACAGTCGGGTTCACCCCTCCACTTT
TRBJ2-7,TRBD2,NA,TRBV27,CASSWSWTSGVRPYEQYF,TGTGCCAGCAGTTGGAGTTGGACTAGCGGGGTCCGACCCTACGAGCAGTACTTC
TRBJ2-7,NA,NA,TRBV30,CALGTGTGYEQYF,TGTGCCTTGGGCACGGGGACCGGCTACGAGCAGTACTTC
TRBJ2-2,NA,many,TRBV29-1,CSVEDPTNGELFF,TGCAGCGTTGAAGATCCCACGAACGGGGAGCTGTTTTTT
TRBJ1-4,NA,many,TRBV28,CASTRRHNEKLFF,TGTGCCAGCACCCGGAGGCATAATGAAAAACTGTTTTTT
TRBJ2-3,NA,many,TRBV28,CASSLWPGALTSTDTQYF,TGTGCCAGCAGTTTATGGCCGGGGGCCTTGACAAGCACAGATACGCAGTATTTT
TRBJ2-2,NA,few,TRBV4-3,CASSQDSSLTGELFF,TGCGCCAGCAGCCAAGATTCCAGCCTCACCGGGGAGCTGTTTTTT
TRBJ2-3,NA,NA,TRBV12-3/TRBV12-4,CASSLKGRDSASTDTQYF,TGTGCCAGCAGTTTAAAGGGGAGGGACAGCGCTAGCACAGATACGCAGTATTTT
TRBJ2-7,TRBD1,many,TRBV27,CASSPSLGQNYEQYF,TGTGCCAGCAGTCCGTCCCTGGGACAGAACTACGAGCAGTACTTC
TRBJ2-6,NA,few,TRBV4-1,CASRTEFSGANVLTF,TGCGCCAGCAGAACCGAATTCTCTGGGGCCAACGTCCTGACTTTC
TRBJ2-7,TRBD1,few,TRBV7-9,CASTSPGQGKLYEQYF,TGTGCCAGCACAAGTCCGGGACAGGGAAAGCTCTACGAGCAGTACTTC
TRBJ2-1,NA,NA,TRBV20-1,CSAPDPKSPNEQFF,TGCAGTGCCCCGGACCCGAAATCCCCCAATGAGCAGTTCTTC
TRBJ2-3,TRBD2,many,TRBV20-1,CSARGERGRADTQYF,TGCAGTGCTAGGGGGGAGCGGGGGCGAGCGGATACGCAGTATTTT
TRBJ2-3,NA,NA,TRBV6-5,CASSYSSGSGDTQYF,TGTGCCAGCAGTTACTCGTCAGGTTCAGGGGATACGCAGTATTTT
TRBJ1-5,TRBD1,few,TRBV15,CATSCPTVRRWDRWRTQPQHF,TGTGCCACCAGCTGTCCTACGGTTCGCCGGTGGGACAGGTGGCGCACTCAGCCCCAGCATTTT
TRBJ2-5,TRBD1,many,TRBV5-1,CASSLGTGLKTQYF,TGCGCCAGCAGCTTGGGGACAGGGTTAAAGACCCAGTACTTC
TRBJ1-6,TRBD1,NA,TRBV7-2,CASSLLGQGGYNSPLHF,TGTGCCAGCAGCTTACTGGGACAGGGAGGGTATAATTCACCCCTCCACTTT
TRBJ2-7,NA,NA,TRBV27,CASSLSPTRGLDEQYF,TGTGCCAGCAGTTTATCCCCGACAAGGGGTTTGGACGAGCAGTACTTC
TRBJ1-3,TRBD1,many,TRBV12-3/TRBV12-4,CASSPGDRRSLQNTIYF,TGTGCCAGCAGTCCTGGGGACAGGCGTTCTCTGCAAAACACCATATATTTT
TRBJ2-3,NA,many,TRBV6-1,CASSEAGAYTDTQYF,TGTGCCAGCAGTGAAGCGGGGGCGTACACAGATACGCAGTATTTT
TRBJ1-6,TRBD1,few,TRBV6-1,CASSVPDRSENNSPLHF,TGTGCCAGCAGTGTCCCGGACAGGTCCGAAAATAATTCACCCCTCCACTTT
TRBJ1-2,NA,few,TRBV4-3,CASSQDTGSGYGYTF,TGCGCCAGCAGCCAAGATACAGGGTCTGGGTATGGCTACACCTTC
TRBJ2-7,TRBD2,many,TRBV7-9,CASSFSGETYEQYF,TGTGCCAGCAGCTTTAGCGGGGAAACCTACGAGCAGTACTTC
TRBJ2-1,NA,NA,TRBV19,CASSIAHSYEQFF,TGTGCCAGTAGTATAGCGCACTCGTATGAGCAGTTCTTC
TRBJ2-1,NA,NA,TRBV7-9,CASSLANNGQFF,TGTGCCAGCAGCTTAGCGAACAATGGGCAGTTCTTC
TRBJ2-7,NA,few,TRBV28,CASFSAPGDEQYF,TGTGCCAGCTTTAGCGCCCCGGGGGACGAGCAGTACTTC
TRBJ1-5,NA,many,TRBV6-2/TRBV6-3,CASSLGHDDQPQHF,TGTGCCAGCAGTTTGGGACACGATGATCAGCCCCAGCATTTT
TRBJ2-1,NA,few,TRBV12-3/TRBV12-4,CASRGYEQFF,TGTGCCAGCAGAGGCTATGAGCAGTTCTTC
TRBJ1-1,NA,many,TRBV6-1,CASSEAVAAYTEAFF,TGTGCCAGCAGTGAAGCTGTAGCAGCTTACACTGAAGCTTTCTTT